The table lists the clone carrying this T cell receptor beta chain with a few counts. A read error is possible here, since a much larger clone lies one base away. Researchers took RNA transcripts and amplified the TCR beta CDR3 regions from them. HTBI primers were employed in a first-round RT-PCR of the TCR CDR3. Via MiXCR, TCRdb re-called the multiplex PCR reads, giving one row per CDR3 protein. The sample carries about 680,000 distinct CDR3 sequences, 35% recorded once. The data originate from a study of T cells in Graves' hyperthyroidism and ophthalmopathy. The CDR3 has 16 residues. Germline V gene lookup returns CDR1 ENHRY and CDR2 SYGVKD.

This chain links TRBV10-3 with TRBJ2-5, with D tentatively TRBD1 (5 bases). TRBJ2-7 explains the end of the DNA better; the J call may be wrong. The source is a woman between 40 and 50 years old with Graves' hyperthyroidism. Sequenced material: blood. CDR3 residues: CAISGRTSSSSYEQYF. The CDR3, as DNA: TGTGCCATCAGTGGAAGGACAAGCTCTTCTTCCTACGAGCAGTACTTC.